What follows describes a single T cell receptor beta chain. This sample was taken from a study of blood T cell repertoires in COVID-19. About the study: Samples came from the United States, Italy and Spain, spanning acute and convalescent COVID-19. PBMCs, B-cell-depleted T cells, or T cells provided the cDNA or gDNA that made up the material.

The authors' processing: Nucleated cell counts were estimated from reference gene primer amplification. Assay: immunoSEQ multiplex PCR; the TCRdb copy retains only in-frame clones and omits some. V and J calls and clone size come straight from that table; D and trimming were deduced from the DNA. The table records around 67,000 clones, approximately 86% of them present only once. The sample was peripheral blood. This clonotype was obtained from a woman aged 80 or over with active or convalescent COVID-19.

For the CDR3, the DNA is TGTGCCAGCTCACCGGCCGGGACAGCCTATGGCTACACCTTC. It is translated as CASSPAGTAYGYTF. The genes are TRBV18 and TRBJ1-2; 7 positions match TRBD1. The CDR3 runs to 14 residues. V shed 3 bases and J 4 bases; nucleotides not matched to a gene: 5. Germline V gene lookup returns CDR1 KGHSH and CDR2 LQKENI.